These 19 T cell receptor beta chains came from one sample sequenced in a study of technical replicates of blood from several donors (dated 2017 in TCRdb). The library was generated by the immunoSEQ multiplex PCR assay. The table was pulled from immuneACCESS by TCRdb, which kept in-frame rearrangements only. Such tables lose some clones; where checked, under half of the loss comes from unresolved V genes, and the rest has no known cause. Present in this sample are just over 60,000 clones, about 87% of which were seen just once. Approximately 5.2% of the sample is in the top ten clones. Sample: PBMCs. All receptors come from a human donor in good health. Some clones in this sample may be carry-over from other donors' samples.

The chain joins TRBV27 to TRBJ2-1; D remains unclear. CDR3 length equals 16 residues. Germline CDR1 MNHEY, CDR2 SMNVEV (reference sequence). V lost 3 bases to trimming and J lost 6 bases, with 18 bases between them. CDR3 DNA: TGTGCCAGCAGTTTCGATTGGTCTAATCCTACCAATGAGCAGTTCTTC. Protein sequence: CASSFDWSNPTNEQFF.

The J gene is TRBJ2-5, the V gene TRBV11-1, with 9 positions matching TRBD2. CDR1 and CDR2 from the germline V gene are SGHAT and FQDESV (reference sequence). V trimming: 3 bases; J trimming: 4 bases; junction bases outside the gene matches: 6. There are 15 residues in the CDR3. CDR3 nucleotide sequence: TGTGCCAGCAGCTTCCAGCGGGGGGCGTCAGAGACCCAGTACTTC. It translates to CASSFQRGASETQYF.

In nucleotides, the CDR3 is TGTGCCAGCTCACCGGACCAAATAAAGACAGTCCCTGAAGCTTTCTTT. Residues: CASSPDQIKTVPEAFF. This chain uses TRBV18 with TRBJ1-1, with D possibly matching TRBD1 (5 bases). Germline V gives CDR1 KGHSH, CDR2 LQKENI. V was cut by 3 bases and J by 6 bases, with 20 bases left in between. The CDR3 has 16 amino acids.

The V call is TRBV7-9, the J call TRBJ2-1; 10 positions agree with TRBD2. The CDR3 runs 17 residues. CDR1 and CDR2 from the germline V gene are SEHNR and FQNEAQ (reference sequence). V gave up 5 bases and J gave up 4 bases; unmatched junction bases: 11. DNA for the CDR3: TGTGCCAGCAGCCCGCGGACTAGCGGAAGCCCTTACAATGAGCAGTTCTTC. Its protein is CASSPRTSGSPYNEQFF.

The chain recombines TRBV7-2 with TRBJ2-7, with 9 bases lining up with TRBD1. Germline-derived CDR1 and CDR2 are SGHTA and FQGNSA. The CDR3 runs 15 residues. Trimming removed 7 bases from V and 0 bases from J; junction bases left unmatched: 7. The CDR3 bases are TGTGCCAGCACGAACAGGGGGCCCAGCTCCTACGAGCAGTACTTC. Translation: CASTNRGPSSYEQYF.

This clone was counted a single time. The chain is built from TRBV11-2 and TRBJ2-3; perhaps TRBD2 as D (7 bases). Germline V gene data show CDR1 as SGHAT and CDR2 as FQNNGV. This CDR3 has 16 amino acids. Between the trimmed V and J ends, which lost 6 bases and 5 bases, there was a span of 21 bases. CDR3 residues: CASRTGRGKGGDTQYF. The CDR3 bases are TGTGCCAGCAGGACCGGGCGGGGGAAAGGGGGAGATACGCAGTATTTT.

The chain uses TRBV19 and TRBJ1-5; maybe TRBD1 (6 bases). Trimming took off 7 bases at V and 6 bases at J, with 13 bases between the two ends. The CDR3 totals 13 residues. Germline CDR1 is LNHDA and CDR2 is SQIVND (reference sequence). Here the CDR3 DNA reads TGTGCCAGTACCCCTTCAGGGGTTCAGCCCCAGCATTTT. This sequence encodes CASTPSGVQPQHF.

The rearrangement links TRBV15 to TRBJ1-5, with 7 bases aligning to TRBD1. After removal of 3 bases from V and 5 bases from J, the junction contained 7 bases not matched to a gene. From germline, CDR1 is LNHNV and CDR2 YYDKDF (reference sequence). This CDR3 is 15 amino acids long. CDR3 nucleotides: TGTGCCACCAGCAGTGACCGACAGGGCGATCAGCCCCAGCATTTT. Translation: CATSSDRQGDQPQHF.

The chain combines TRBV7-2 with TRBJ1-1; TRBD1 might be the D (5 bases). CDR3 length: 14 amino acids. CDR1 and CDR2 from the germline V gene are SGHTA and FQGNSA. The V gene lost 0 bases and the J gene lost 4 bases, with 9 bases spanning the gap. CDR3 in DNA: TGTGCCAGCAGCTTAGCTTCTGGGGCCACTGAAGCTTTCTTT. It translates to CASSLASGATEAFF.

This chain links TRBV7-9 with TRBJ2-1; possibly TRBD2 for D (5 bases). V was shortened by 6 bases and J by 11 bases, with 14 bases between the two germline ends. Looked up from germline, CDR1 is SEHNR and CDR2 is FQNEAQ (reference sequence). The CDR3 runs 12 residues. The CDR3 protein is CASSPSRRQQFF. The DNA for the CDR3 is TGTGCCAGCAGTCCCAGTAGGAGGCAGCAGTTCTTC.

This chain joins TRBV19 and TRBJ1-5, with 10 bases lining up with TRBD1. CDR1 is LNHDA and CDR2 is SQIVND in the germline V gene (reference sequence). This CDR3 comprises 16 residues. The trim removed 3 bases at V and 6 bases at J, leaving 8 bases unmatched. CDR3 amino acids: CASSIPTGGTGQPQHF. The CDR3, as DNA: TGTGCCAGTAGTATTCCGACAGGGGGCACGGGTCAGCCCCAGCATTTT.

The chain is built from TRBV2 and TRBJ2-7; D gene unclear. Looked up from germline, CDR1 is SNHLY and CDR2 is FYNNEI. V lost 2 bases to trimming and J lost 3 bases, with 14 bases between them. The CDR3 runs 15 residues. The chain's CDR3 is CASSESRLSLYEQYF. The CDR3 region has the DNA TGTGCCAGCAGTGAATCACGACTCTCTCTCTACGAGCAGTACTTC.

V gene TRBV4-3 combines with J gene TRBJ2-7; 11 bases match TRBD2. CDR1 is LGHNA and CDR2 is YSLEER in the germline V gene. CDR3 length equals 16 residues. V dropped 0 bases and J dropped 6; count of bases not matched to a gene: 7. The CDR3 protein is CASSQDWGSGGGEQYF. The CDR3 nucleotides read TGCGCCAGCAGCCAAGATTGGGGTAGCGGGGGGGGCGAGCAGTACTTC.

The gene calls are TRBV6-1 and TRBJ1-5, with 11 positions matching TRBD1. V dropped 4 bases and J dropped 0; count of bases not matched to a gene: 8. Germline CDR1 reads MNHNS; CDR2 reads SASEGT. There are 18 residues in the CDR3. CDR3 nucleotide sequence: TGTGCCAGCAGTGGTGTCCGGGACAGGGGGATTAGCAATCAGCCCCAGCATTTT. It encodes CASSGVRDRGISNQPQHF.

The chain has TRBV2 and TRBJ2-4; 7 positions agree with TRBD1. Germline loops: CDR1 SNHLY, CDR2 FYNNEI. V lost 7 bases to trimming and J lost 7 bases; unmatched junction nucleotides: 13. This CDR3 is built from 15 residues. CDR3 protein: CASISERGRINIQYF. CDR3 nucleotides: TGTGCCAGCATCTCAGAAAGGGGGCGTATTAACATTCAGTACTTC.

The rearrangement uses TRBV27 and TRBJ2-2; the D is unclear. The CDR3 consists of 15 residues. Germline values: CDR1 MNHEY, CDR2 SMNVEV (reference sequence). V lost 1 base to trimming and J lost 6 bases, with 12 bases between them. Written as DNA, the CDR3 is TGTGCCAGCAGTTTATATTCCGGGTTGGCCGGGGAGCTGTTTTTT. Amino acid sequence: CASSLYSGLAGELFF.

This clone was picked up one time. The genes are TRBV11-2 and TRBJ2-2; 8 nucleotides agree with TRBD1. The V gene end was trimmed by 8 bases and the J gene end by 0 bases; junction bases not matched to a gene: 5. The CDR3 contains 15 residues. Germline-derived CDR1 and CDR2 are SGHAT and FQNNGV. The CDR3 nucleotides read TGTGCCAGCGGACTACAGGGGGCGAACACCGGGGAGCTGTTTTTT. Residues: CASGLQGANTGELFF.

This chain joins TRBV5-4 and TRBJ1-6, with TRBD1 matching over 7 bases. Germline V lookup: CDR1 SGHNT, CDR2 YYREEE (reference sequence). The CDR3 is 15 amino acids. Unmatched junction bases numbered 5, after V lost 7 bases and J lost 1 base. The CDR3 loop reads CASSEGQSYNSPLHF. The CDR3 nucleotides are TGTGCCAGCTCCGAGGGACAGTCCTATAATTCACCCCTCCACTTT.

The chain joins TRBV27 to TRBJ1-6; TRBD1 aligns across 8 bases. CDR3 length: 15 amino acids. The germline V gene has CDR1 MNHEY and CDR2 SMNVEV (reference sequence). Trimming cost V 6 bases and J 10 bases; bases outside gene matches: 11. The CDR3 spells CASSPRDRPLSPLHF. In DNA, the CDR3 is TGTGCCAGCAGCCCCCGGGACAGGCCCTTATCACCCCTCCACTTT.